This TCR beta chain was recovered during a study of blood T cell repertoires in COVID-19. Study at large: Acute and convalescent COVID-19 specimens originated in the United States, Italy and Spain. The analysed material was cDNA or gDNA that came from T cells, B-cell-depleted T cells, or PBMCs.

Germline V CDR1 and CDR2: SGHNT, YYREEE (reference sequence). The CDR3 contains 15 residues. Trimming removed 4 bases from V and 3 bases from J; junction bases left unmatched: 8. Methods used by the authors: Amplified reference gene primers provided the basis for estimating nucleated cell counts. The assay was immunoSEQ multiplex PCR, and TCRdb's table has in-frame clones only and misses some. From that table come the V and J calls and clone size; the DNA was used to work out D and trimming. The sample holds a few hundred thousand clones, 65% to 90% seen once. This clone has a handful of counts. This clonotype was sampled from a man aged 45-65 years with active or convalescent COVID-19. This chain uses TRBV5-4 with TRBJ2-7; 9 bases are shared with TRBD1. Specimen: peripheral blood. This chain's CDR3 is CASSPGTGTIYEQYF. CDR3 sequence (DNA): TGTGCCAGCAGCCCCGGGACAGGGACAATCTACGAGCAGTACTTC.